Only one count was recorded for the clone carrying this T cell receptor (beta chain). Trimming took 6 bases from V and 4 from J; bases not matched to a gene: 9. Germline assignment: CDR1 GTSNPN and CDR2 SVGIG (reference sequence). This CDR3 comprises 13 residues. The data belong to a study of T cell clonotyping in hematopoietic cell transplantation. Profiled with immunoSEQ multiplex PCR; TCRdb holds only in-frame clones, not every one. This repertoire shows 26,000 or so clones, more than 90% found once; its top ten account for approximately 1.5%. The source is a man aged 50 to 60 in good health. Some clones in this sample may be carry-over from other donors' samples. The material sequenced was peripheral blood mononuclear cells. The chain has TRBV30 and TRBJ2-7, with 7 bases lining up with TRBD1. CDR3 DNA: TGTGCCTGTGCCATGAAACAGGGGTACGAGCAGTACTTC. Amino acids: CACAMKQGYEQYF.